The 25 T cell receptor beta chains given below trace back to one sample, sequenced in a study of T cells in Graves' hyperthyroidism and ophthalmopathy. It was RNA transcripts that yielded the amplified TCR beta CDR3 regions. With the HTBI primer set, the TCR CDR3 went through a first round of RT-PCR. Each CDR3 protein is one row after TCRdb ran MiXCR on the multiplex PCR reads. The sample has about 400,000 distinct CDR3 sequences, roughly 14% seen once. The specimen was blood. The receptors come from a woman in her thirties with Graves' ophthalmopathy.

The V and J genes are TRBV11-2 and TRBJ2-6; D call uncertain. The V gene's germline CDR1 is SGHAT and CDR2 FQNNGV. The CDR3 covers 15 residues. Trimming removed 5 bases from V and 0 bases from J, with 8 bases in between. CDR3 region: CASSPDLSGANVLTF. CDR3 coding DNA: TGTGCCAGCAGCCCCGACCTCTCTGGGGCCAACGTCCTGACTTTC.

The sample holds many counts of this clonotype. The V gene is TRBV20-1, the J gene TRBJ1-1; 7 positions match TRBD1. The CDR3 loop spans 11 amino acids. J lost 10 bases, V lost 3 bases, and 5 bases had no gene match. Germline loops: CDR1 DFQATT, CDR2 SNEGSKA (reference sequence). The CDR3 nucleotides read TGCAGTGCTAGTTTACAGGGGCGAGCTTTCTTT. It translates to CSASLQGRAFF.

This clonotype has only a few counts. The chain joins TRBV6-1 to TRBJ2-2, with D hard to call. Trimming shortened V by 4 bases and J by 2 bases, and 8 bases separated the two germline ends. This CDR3 has 14 amino acids. Germline V gives CDR1 MNHNS, CDR2 SASEGT. The CDR3 loop is CASSAVGNTGELFF. DNA for the CDR3: TGTGCCAGCAGTGCCGTGGGAAACACCGGGGAGCTGTTTTTT.

At least ten counts were recorded for this clonotype. The chain is built from TRBV2 and TRBJ2-1; tentative D call: TRBD1 (5 bases). CDR1 and CDR2 (germline): SNHLY, FYNNEI. V gave up 3 bases and J gave up 5 bases, with 14 bases separating them. This CDR3 region has 15 residues. CDR3: CASSDRQKRNNEQFF. The CDR3, as DNA: TGTGCCAGCAGTGACCGACAGAAAAGAAACAATGAGCAGTTCTTC.

This clonotype has at least ten counts. The chain combines TRBV10-1 with TRBJ1-2; no clear D. The length of the CDR3 is 13 residues. CDR1 WNHNN and CDR2 SYGVQD come from the germline V gene (reference sequence). V was shortened by 4 bases and J by 2 bases, with 8 bases between the two germline ends. The CDR3 is CASSAGLNYGYTF. The CDR3 DNA is TGCGCCAGCAGTGCAGGACTCAACTATGGCTACACCTTC.

The sample holds a few counts of this clonotype. The junction and the germline gene differ at one end; a read error may be behind it. V and J are TRBV28 and TRBJ2-1; tentatively, D is TRBD1 (5 bases). This CDR3 region has 13 residues. Germline assignment: CDR1 MDHEN and CDR2 SYDVKM. Written as DNA, the CDR3 is TGTGCCAACAGTTTAGGCCTAGGGGATGAGCAGTTCTTC. This translates into CANSLGLGDEQFF.

This clonotype was observed a handful of times. The genes are TRBV5-1 and TRBJ2-5, with TRBD1 matching 8 bases. Germline loops: CDR1 SGHRS, CDR2 YFSETQ. V lost 2 bases and J lost 2; bases outside the gene matches: 8. CDR3 length: 16 amino acids. CDR3 nucleotide sequence: TGCGCCAGCAGCTTCCAAGGGACAGGAGCTCAAGAGACCCAGTACTTC. Its protein is CASSFQGTGAQETQYF. Filled out from reference TRBV5-1 and TRBJ2-5, the complete variable domain reads KAGVTQTPRYLIKTRGQQVTLSCSPISGHRSVSWYQQTPGQGLQFLFEYFSETQRNKGNFPGRFSGRQFSNSRSEMNVSTLELGDSALYLCASSFQGTGAQETQYFGPGTRLLVL.

This clonotype was observed at least ten times. This chain joins TRBV24-1 and TRBJ2-1; TRBD1 is a possible D gene (5 bases). This CDR3 has 16 residues. Trimming cost V 4 bases and J 3 bases, with 15 bases left between them. CDR1 and CDR2 (germline): KGHDR, SFDVKD. CDR3: CATSDPTQGLYNEQFF. In nucleotides, the CDR3 is TGTGCCACCAGTGACCCCACCCAGGGTCTCTACAATGAGCAGTTCTTC.

In this sample, this clonotype turned up many times. The V and J genes are TRBV11-2 and TRBJ1-1, with 7 bases fitting TRBD1. The CDR3 sequence is 16 residues long. CDR1 and CDR2 from the germline V gene are SGHAT and FQNNGV. Unmatched junction bases numbered 6, after V lost 1 base and J lost 1 base. The CDR3 nucleotides are TGTGCCAGCAGCTTAGCCCCGAGACAGGGGAACACTGAAGCTTTCTTT. This translates into CASSLAPRQGNTEAFF. The full variable domain, its missing parts supplied by reference TRBV11-2 and TRBJ1-1, is EAGVAQSPRYKIIEKRQSVAFWCNPISGHATLYWYQQILGQGPKLLIQFQNNGVVDDSQLPKDRFSAERLKGVDSTLKIQPAKLEDSAVYLCASSLAPRQGNTEAFFGQGTRLTVV.

This clonotype has at least ten counts. J is TRBJ1-4 and V is TRBV12-3 or TRBV12-4; the D gene is possibly TRBD1 (5 bases). V was clipped by 1 base and J by 7 bases, with 10 bases between them. The CDR3 length is 14 residues. The CDR3 DNA follows: TGTGCCAGCAGTTTAGGGCAGGGTTCTGAAAAACTGTTTTTT. Translation: CASSLGQGSEKLFF.

This clonotype appeared many times. V is TRBV6-2 or TRBV6-3 and J is TRBJ1-4, with D possibly matching TRBD1 (5 bases). CDR3 length: 18 residues. Trimming left V 5 bases short and J 6 bases short, with 25 bases between. Germline V gene sequence: CDR1 MNHEY, CDR2 SVGEGT. CDR3 loop: CASSLRQTSSNWDEKLFF. For the CDR3, the DNA is TGTGCCAGCAGTCTACGACAGACGTCCTCGAACTGGGATGAAAAACTGTTTTTT.

This clonotype has a count of ten or more. This sequence joins TRBV27 and TRBJ2-3; D may be TRBD1 (7 bases). From germline, CDR1 is MNHEY and CDR2 SMNVEV (reference sequence). Trimming took 7 bases from V and 3 from J, leaving 14 bases between them. This CDR3 contains 14 residues. This CDR3 is CASTPGGITDTQYF. CDR3 sequence (DNA): TGTGCCAGCACCCCAGGGGGGATAACAGATACGCAGTATTTT.

This clonotype was seen repeatedly, ten times or more. This sequence joins TRBV12-3 or TRBV12-4 and TRBJ1-1; tentative D call: TRBD1 (5 bases). V was cut by 7 bases and J by 3 bases, with 21 bases left in between. This CDR3 spans 16 amino acids. CDR3 bases: TGTGCCAGCACCCATGCGACTCGGGGGTTCCACACTGAAGCTTTCTTT. It codes for CASTHATRGFHTEAFF.

V usage is TRBV15 and J usage is TRBJ2-5; D gene ambiguous. The CDR3 is 14 amino acids. The V gene's germline CDR1 is LNHNV and CDR2 YYDKDF (reference sequence). V gave up 0 bases and J gave up 2 bases, with 7 bases separating them. CDR3 protein: CATSRESGQETQYF. CDR3 coding DNA: TGTGCCACCAGCAGAGAGTCAGGACAAGAGACCCAGTACTTC. Using reference TRBV15 and TRBJ2-5 for the parts outside the CDR3, the full variable domain is DAMVIQNPRYQVTQFGKPVTLSCSQTLNHNVMYWYQQKSSQAPKLLFHYYDKDFNNEADTPDNFQSRRPNTSFCFLDIRSPGLGDTAMYLCATSRESGQETQYFGPGTRLLVL.

This clonotype was recorded a few times. The genes are TRBV19 and TRBJ2-5, with a possible D match to TRBD2 (5 bases). The CDR3 is 12 amino acids. The germline gives CDR1 LNHDA, CDR2 SQIVND (reference sequence). V lost 3 bases and J lost 5, with 7 bases in between. The CDR3 DNA sequence: TGTGCCAGTAGTATGTTAGCGGAGACCCAGTACTTC. It translates to CASSMLAETQYF.

The chain joins TRBV6-4 to TRBJ2-7, with D possibly matching TRBD1 (6 bases). V was clipped by 4 bases and J by 0 bases, with 28 bases between them. Germline V gene data show CDR1 as MRHNA and CDR2 as SNTAGT. CDR3 size: 20 residues. The CDR3 DNA is TGTGCCAGCAGTGCGAACCATTTTCCGGGACACAACAGGAGCTCCTACGAGCAGTACTTC. It is translated as CASSANHFPGHNRSSYEQYF.

This clonotype was seen many times. V is TRBV18 and J is TRBJ1-1; D perhaps matches TRBD1 (5 bases). Germline V gives CDR1 KGHSH, CDR2 LQKENI. V was pared by 0 bases and J by 2 bases, with 13 bases between. The CDR3 runs 16 residues. Here the CDR3 DNA reads TGTGCCAGCTCACCACCCTTGGGGGGTAGAAACACTGAAGCTTTCTTT. Protein: CASSPPLGGRNTEAFF.

There are many counts of this clonotype. The rearrangement uses TRBV2 and TRBJ2-2, with D unclear. The CDR3 runs 13 residues. V lost 1 base, J lost 4 bases, and 4 bases lay in between. Germline V CDR1 and CDR2: SNHLY, FYNNEI. The CDR3 DNA is TGTGCCAGCAGTGAAGTGGTCACCGGGGAGCTGTTTTTT. Its translation: CASSEVVTGELFF.

This clonotype showed up many times. The chain carries TRBV3-1 and TRBJ2-2; the D gene is possibly TRBD1 (5 bases). Trimming pared 3 bases from V and 0 bases from J, leaving 11 bases between. The CDR3 contains 16 residues. The V gene's germline CDR1 is LGHDT and CDR2 YNNKEL (reference sequence). The CDR3 region is CASSQATDPNTGELFF. The CDR3 nucleotides are TGTGCCAGCAGCCAGGCGACAGATCCGAACACCGGGGAGCTGTTTTTT.

This chain uses TRBV20-1 with TRBJ2-5; 8 bases match TRBD2. There are 13 residues in the CDR3. V gave up 0 bases and J gave up 13 bases; unmatched junction bases: 10. CDR1 is DFQATT and CDR2 is SNEGSKA in the germline V gene (reference sequence). For the CDR3, the DNA is TGCAGTGCTAGAGAACGCGGGACTAGACTTGGGTACTTC. Protein sequence: CSARERGTRLGYF.

There are many counts of this clonotype. The chain recombines TRBV7-8 with TRBJ2-1, with 10 bases identical to TRBD1. The CDR3 contains 14 residues. With V trimmed by 5 bases and J by 6 bases, 4 bases remained unmatched. In germline, CDR1 is SGHVS, CDR2 FQNEAQ. This chain's CDR3 is CASSVDRGSNEQFF. CDR3 in DNA: TGTGCCAGCAGCGTGGACAGGGGGTCCAATGAGCAGTTCTTC.

This clonotype was seen more than once but under ten times. This chain joins TRBV9 and TRBJ1-4, with 8 bases matching TRBD1. The CDR3 spans 16 residues. The germline CDR1 and CDR2 sequences are SGDLS and YYNGEE. V lost 0 bases, J lost 8 bases, and 9 bases stayed unmatched. CDR3 protein: CASSVGPRGQSEKLFF. CDR3 in DNA: TGTGCCAGCAGCGTAGGCCCCAGGGGGCAATCAGAAAAACTGTTTTTT.

This clonotype was recorded many times. The chain combines TRBV20-1 with TRBJ2-1, with 8 bases identical to TRBD2. V trimming: 6 bases; J trimming: 7 bases; junction bases outside the gene matches: 5. The length of the CDR3 is 12 residues. CDR1 DFQATT and CDR2 SNEGSKA come from the germline V gene (reference sequence). CDR3: CSAYSGGNEQFF. CDR3 nucleotides: TGCAGTGCGTATTCGGGGGGGAATGAGCAGTTCTTC.

There are many counts of this clonotype. The J gene is TRBJ2-7, the V gene TRBV7-2; perhaps TRBD2 as D (6 bases). Germline CDR1 reads SGHTA; CDR2 reads FQGNSA. The germline V and J ends were trimmed by 5 bases and 3 bases, with 20 bases remaining between them. The CDR3 consists of 16 residues. For the CDR3, the DNA is TGTGCCAGCAGCCAAGTGGGGGGTAGCGTAGGCTACGAGCAGTACTTC. Translated: CASSQVGGSVGYEQYF.

This clonotype was detected many times. The rearrangement uses TRBV15 and TRBJ1-1, with D possibly matching TRBD1 (6 bases). The CDR3 has 16 residues. In germline, CDR1 is LNHNV, CDR2 YYDKDF (reference sequence). Trimming shortened V by 0 bases and J by 1 base, and 12 bases separated the two germline ends. The CDR3 sequence: CATSRDRGRGNTEAFF. The CDR3 DNA is TGTGCCACCAGCAGAGATCGCGGCAGGGGGAACACTGAAGCTTTCTTT.